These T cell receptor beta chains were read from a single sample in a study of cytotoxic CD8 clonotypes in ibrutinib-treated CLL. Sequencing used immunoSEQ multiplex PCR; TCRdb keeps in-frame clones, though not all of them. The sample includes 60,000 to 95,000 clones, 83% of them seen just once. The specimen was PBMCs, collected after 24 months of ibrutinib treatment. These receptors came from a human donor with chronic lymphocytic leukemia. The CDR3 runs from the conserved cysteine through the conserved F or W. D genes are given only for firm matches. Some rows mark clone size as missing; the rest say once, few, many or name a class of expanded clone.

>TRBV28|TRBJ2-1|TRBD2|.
CASSRLAGVRYNEQFF
TGTGCCAGCAGTCGACTAGCGGGAGTCCGGTACAATGAGCAGTTCTTC
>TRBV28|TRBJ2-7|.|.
CASSSRGLRDEQYF
TGTGCCAGCAGCTCCAGGGGCCTCCGGGACGAGCAGTACTTC
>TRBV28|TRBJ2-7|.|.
CASSSPYYEQYF
TGTGCCAGCAGCTCTCCCTATTACGAGCAGTACTTC
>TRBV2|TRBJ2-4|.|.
CASSEVGDIQYF
TGTGCCAGCAGTGAAGTGGGGGACATTCAGTACTTC
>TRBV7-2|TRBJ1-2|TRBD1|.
CASSFTVQGVDGYTF
TGTGCCAGCAGCTTTACTGTGCAGGGGGTGGATGGCTACACCTTC
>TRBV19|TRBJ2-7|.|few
CASSPKGQGRYEQYF
TGTGCCAGTAGCCCAAAAGGGCAGGGTCGCTACGAGCAGTACTTC
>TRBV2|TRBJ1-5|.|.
CASRGVGNQPQHF
TGTGCCAGCAGGGGGGTTGGCAATCAGCCCCAGCATTTT
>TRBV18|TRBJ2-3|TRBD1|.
CASSPRQGMSTDTQYF
TGTGCCAGCTCACCACGACAGGGCATGAGCACAGATACGCAGTATTTT
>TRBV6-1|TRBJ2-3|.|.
CASSEGSGRTDTQYF
TGTGCCAGCAGTGAAGGCTCCGGTAGGACAGATACGCAGTATTTT
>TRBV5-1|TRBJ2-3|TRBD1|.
CASSLARGQDTQYF
TGCGCCAGCAGCTTGGCCAGGGGGCAAGATACGCAGTATTTT
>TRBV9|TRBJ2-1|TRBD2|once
CASSVDPAGGRDEQFF
TGTGCCAGCAGCGTAGACCCAGCGGGAGGGAGAGATGAGCAGTTCTTC
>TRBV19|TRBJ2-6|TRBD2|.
CASSIDAGGPSGANVLTF
TGTGCCAGTAGTATAGATGCGGGAGGCCCCTCTGGGGCCAACGTCCTGACTTTC
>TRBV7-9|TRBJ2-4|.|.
CASSLGGGLAKNIQYF
TGTGCCAGCAGCTTAGGTGGAGGACTAGCCAAAAACATTCAGTACTTC
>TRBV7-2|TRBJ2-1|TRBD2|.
CASSYIAGGPSGEQFF
TGTGCCAGCAGCTACATAGCGGGAGGGCCTTCTGGAGAGCAGTTCTTC
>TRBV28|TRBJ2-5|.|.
CASTGQETQYF
TGTGCCAGCACAGGCCAAGAGACCCAGTACTTC
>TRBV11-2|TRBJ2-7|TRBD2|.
CASSLSRLASQYF
TGTGCCAGCAGCCTATCGAGACTAGCGAGTCAGTACTTC
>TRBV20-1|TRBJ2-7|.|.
CSAGLPDEQYF
TGCAGTGCTGGACTGCCAGACGAGCAGTACTTC
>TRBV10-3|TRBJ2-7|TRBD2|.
CAISESIGTSSGSYEQYF
TGTGCCATCAGTGAGTCGATCGGGACTAGCAGCGGCTCCTACGAGCAGTACTTC
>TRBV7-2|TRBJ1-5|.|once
CASSPDSNQPQHF
TGTGCCAGCAGCCCGGACAGTAATCAGCCCCAGCATTTT